The 18 T cell receptor beta chains below were found in one sample sequenced in a study of regulatory T cells in long-lasting Graves disease. Time point reported: newly diagnosed GD, antithyroid drugs for less than 3 months. RNA extracted from PBMCs served as the sequencing template. Building of the TCR beta libraries involved iRepertoire HTBI primers and Arm-PCR of CDR3 regions. TCRdb reprocessed the multiplex PCR reads with MiXCR, giving one entry per CDR3 protein. The sample carries 350,000 to 500,000 distinct CDR3 sequences, about a sixth recorded once. This sample also belongs to another study, concerning T cells in Graves' hyperthyroidism and ophthalmopathy.

Sequenced here: peripheral blood mononuclear cells (PBMCs), sampled at new diagnosis, from a patient treated with antithyroid drugs. Source of these receptors: a young woman with Graves disease.

This clonotype has a count of ten or more. The rearrangement links TRBV7-2 to TRBJ2-7, with TRBD1 identical over 7 bases. Germline trimming cut 5 bases from V and 2 bases from J; bases unmatched to any gene: 9. This CDR3 is built from 15 residues. Looked up from germline, CDR1 is SGHTA and CDR2 is FQGNSA. CDR3 sequence reads: CASSKDRDGTYEQYF. DNA of the CDR3: TGTGCCAGCAGCAAAGACAGGGATGGGACCTACGAGCAGTACTTC.

V gene TRBV20-1 combines with J gene TRBJ2-4; 12 nucleotides line up with TRBD1. The CDR3 contains 15 residues. V shed 3 bases, J shed 6 bases, and the junction held 6 bases outside the gene matches. CDR1 and CDR2 (germline): DFQATT, SNEGSKA (reference sequence). CDR3 nucleotides: TGCAGTGCTAGTCGGGACAGGGGGCTTTCAAACATTCAGTACTTC. Its translation is CSASRDRGLSNIQYF.

The chain couples TRBV7-2 to TRBJ2-3; TRBD1 agrees at 10 bases. The germline CDR1 and CDR2 sequences are SGHTA and FQGNSA. J gave up 4 bases and V 3 bases, and 7 bases lay outside the gene matches. The CDR3 spans 16 residues. The CDR3 DNA follows: TGTGCCAGCAGCTTGTACGGGACAGGGGAGGCAGATACGCAGTATTTT. Residues: CASSLYGTGEADTQYF.

Many counts were recorded for this clonotype. The chain is built from TRBV28 and TRBJ2-3; 8 bases map to TRBD2. V lost 8 bases and J lost 7; bases outside the gene matches: 5. CDR1 and CDR2 (germline): MDHEN, SYDVKM. The CDR3 consists of 12 residues. The CDR3 DNA follows: TGTGCCAGCGCCCGGGGGGGGAATACGCAGTATTTT. Amino acids: CASARGGNTQYF.

This clonotype appeared many times. This chain joins TRBV2 and TRBJ1-1; D call uncertain. CDR3 length equals 14 residues. CDR1 and CDR2 from the germline V gene are SNHLY and FYNNEI. Deletions cut 4 bases from V and 0 bases from J, with 9 bases between. Here the CDR3 reads CASSATVLNTEAFF. The CDR3 coding sequence is TGTGCCAGCAGTGCCACAGTCCTGAACACTGAAGCTTTCTTT.

The chain joins TRBV2 to TRBJ1-1; D not resolved. Looked up from germline, CDR1 is SNHLY and CDR2 is FYNNEI. CDR3 length equals 11 residues. V was shortened by 10 bases and J by 1 base, with 7 bases between the two germline ends. The CDR3 reads CAITTNTEAFF. CDR3 bases: TGTGCCATCACGACGAACACTGAAGCTTTCTTT.

This clonotype was observed a few times. The CDR3 sequence is CSVFGEVTYNEQFF. In nucleotides, the CDR3 is TGCAGTGTCTTTGGGGAGGTAACCTACAATGAGCAGTTCTTC. The gene calls are TRBV20-1 and TRBJ2-1; tentatively, D is TRBD2 (6 bases). The V end was cut by 7 bases, the J end by 2 bases, with 15 bases between. The CDR3 is made up of 14 amino acids. In germline, CDR1 is DFQATT, CDR2 SNEGSKA (reference sequence).

This clonotype was found many times. The chain employs TRBV7-2 and TRBJ2-3; D is unresolved. The V gene's germline CDR1 is SGHTA and CDR2 FQGNSA. The CDR3 runs 15 residues. V lost 4 bases to trimming and J lost 6 bases, with 17 bases between them. CDR3 bases: TGTGCCAGCAGCTCCTCGCGGCGCCCCGGGGATACGCAGTATTTT. Its protein product is CASSSSRRPGDTQYF.

This clonotype was counted many times. This chain uses TRBV11-2 with TRBJ2-7, with D hard to call. The CDR3 has 14 amino acids. V lost 8 bases to trimming and J lost 4 bases, with 18 bases between them. Germline-derived CDR1 and CDR2 are SGHAT and FQNNGV. CDR3 in DNA: TGTGCCAGCCGGTCCTCTGGGCTGCGGTACGAGCAGTACTTC. This translates into CASRSSGLRYEQYF.

At least ten counts were recorded for this clonotype. At one boundary the junction diverges from the germline segment, which might be a read error. V and J are TRBV3-1 and TRBJ2-7; D not certain. This CDR3 spans 12 amino acids. The germline gives CDR1 LGHDT, CDR2 YNNKEL (reference sequence). The CDR3 DNA follows: TGTGCCAGCAGTCAAGTATCCTACGAGCAGTACTTC. Encoded protein: CASSQVSYEQYF.

The chain couples TRBV3-1 to TRBJ2-2; 10 bases match TRBD2. CDR3 size: 15 residues. Germline CDR1 and CDR2: LGHDT and YNNKEL (reference sequence). The trim removed 6 bases at V and 5 bases at J, leaving 6 bases unmatched. The CDR3 DNA is TGTGCCAGCAGAAGGACTAGCGGACAAACCGGGGAGCTGTTTTTT. Amino acid sequence: CASRRTSGQTGELFF.

This clonotype came up a few times. The chain is built from TRBV10-3 and TRBJ1-3, with D perhaps TRBD1 (5 bases). Germline V lookup: CDR1 ENHRY, CDR2 SYGVKD. V gave up 4 bases and J gave up 1 base, with 11 bases separating them. The CDR3 is 15 residues long. The DNA for the CDR3 is TGTGCCATCAGTGGGACATCAGGATCTGGAAACACCATATATTTT. Its translation is CAISGTSGSGNTIYF.

This clonotype was counted ten times or more. V gene TRBV28 combines with J gene TRBJ2-1; D may be TRBD2 (6 bases). Trimming removed 8 bases from V and 0 bases from J, with 17 bases in between. CDR1 is MDHEN, CDR2 SYDVKM, per germline. The CDR3 runs 16 residues. DNA for the CDR3: TGTGCCAGCTCCCTCCTAGGAGGGAGCTCCTACAATGAGCAGTTCTTC. Translated: CASSLLGGSSYNEQFF.

Of note for this clonotype: This may stem from a read error, because a much larger clone lies one nucleotide away. V gene TRBV28 combines with J gene TRBJ1-2; possible D gene TRBD1, 5 bases. Trimming took 3 bases from V and 0 from J, leaving 8 bases between them. The CDR3 consists of 14 residues. From germline, CDR1 is MDHEN and CDR2 SYDVKM. The CDR3 DNA is TGTGCCAGCAGTTTCGGGGCGGCTAACTATGGCTACACCTTC. Translating gives CASSFGAANYGYTF.

The V call is TRBV6-4, the J call TRBJ2-2; D is unclear. Germline V gene lookup returns CDR1 MRHNA and CDR2 SNTAGT. V shed 8 bases and J shed 7 bases, with 17 bases lying between them. The CDR3 spans 14 residues. The CDR3 is CASASEASGGELFF. For the CDR3, the DNA is TGTGCCAGCGCAAGCGAGGCCTCCGGCGGGGAGCTGTTTTTT.

This clonotype was seen ten or more times. The CDR3 region is CSARDLPAGGLKEQFF. CDR3 nucleotides: TGCAGTGCTAGAGATCTACCAGCGGGAGGGTTAAAGGAGCAGTTCTTC. The rearrangement uses TRBV20-1 and TRBJ2-1; 10 bases agree with TRBD2. J lost 10 bases, V lost 0 bases, and 12 bases had no gene match. The CDR3 is made up of 16 amino acids. Germline V gene sequence: CDR1 DFQATT, CDR2 SNEGSKA (reference sequence).

This clonotype was detected many times. The J gene is TRBJ2-5, the V gene TRBV20-1; 10 positions match TRBD2. Germline V gene data show CDR1 as DFQATT and CDR2 as SNEGSKA (reference sequence). Trimming removed 2 bases from V and 7 bases from J; junction bases left unmatched: 13. The CDR3 is made up of 16 amino acids. CDR3 amino acids: CSARTDRDRTSGTQYF. CDR3 bases: TGCAGTGCTAGAACAGACAGGGATAGGACTAGCGGGACCCAGTACTTC.

This sequence joins TRBV4-1 and TRBJ2-1; D ambiguous. This CDR3 comprises 13 residues. Germline V gene sequence: CDR1 MGHRA, CDR2 YSYEKL. Trimming cost V 4 bases and J 7 bases, with 11 bases left between them. CDR3: CASSRAFGNEQFF. As DNA, the CDR3 is TGCGCCAGCAGCCGAGCCTTCGGGAATGAGCAGTTCTTC.